Listed below are T cell receptor beta chains from one sample, sequenced in a study of technical replicates of blood from a few donors. Profiling relied on immunoSEQ multiplex PCR, and the TCRdb table lists in-frame clones only, not all of them. This sample has fewer than 75,000 clones, with roughly 88% found just once. The material sequenced was PBMCs. The origin of the receptors is a human donor in good health. Some clones in this sample may be carry-over from other donors' samples. Both conserved end residues are part of each CDR3. Fields, in order: V gene, CDR3 length, J gene, clone size, D gene, CDR3 protein, CDR3 DNA. A D gene is named only where the DNA matches it firmly. Expanded clones get a size class; other rows say once, few or many, or leave the size out.

V gene: TRBV5-8; CDR3 length: 13; J gene: TRBJ2-7; clone size: .; D gene: TRBD1; CDR3 protein: CASSHTGAYEQYF; CDR3 DNA: TGTGCCAGCAGCCATACAGGGGCCTACGAGCAGTACTTC
V gene: TRBV2; CDR3 length: 14; J gene: TRBJ2-3; clone size: .; D gene: .; CDR3 protein: CASMARVGTDTQYF; CDR3 DNA: TGTGCCAGCATGGCCAGGGTCGGCACAGATACGCAGTATTTT
V gene: TRBV18; CDR3 length: 13; J gene: TRBJ1-2; clone size: once; D gene: .; CDR3 protein: CASSPGQNYGYTF; CDR3 DNA: TGTGCCAGCTCACCAGGACAGAACTATGGCTACACCTTC
V gene: TRBV19; CDR3 length: 14; J gene: TRBJ1-1; clone size: .; D gene: TRBD1; CDR3 protein: CASNGQGMNTEAFF; CDR3 DNA: TGTGCCAGTAACGGACAGGGGATGAACACTGAAGCTTTCTTT
V gene: TRBV5-4; CDR3 length: 16; J gene: TRBJ2-3; clone size: .; D gene: TRBD2; CDR3 protein: CASSRSSGGTTDTQYF; CDR3 DNA: TGTGCCAGCAGCCGATCTAGCGGGGGGACCACAGATACGCAGTATTTT
V gene: TRBV21-1; CDR3 length: 15; J gene: TRBJ1-5; clone size: .; D gene: .; CDR3 protein: CASILRTGVDQPQHF; CDR3 DNA: TGTGCCAGCATCCTACGAACAGGGGTGGATCAGCCCCAGCATTTT
V gene: TRBV5-1; CDR3 length: 15; J gene: TRBJ1-6; clone size: few; D gene: TRBD1; CDR3 protein: CASSLERQGASPLHF; CDR3 DNA: TGCGCCAGCAGCTTGGAGCGGCAGGGGGCTTCACCCCTCCACTTT
V gene: TRBV5-6; CDR3 length: 15; J gene: TRBJ2-4; clone size: .; D gene: .; CDR3 protein: CASSRGQEAKNIQYF; CDR3 DNA: TGTGCCAGCAGCCGAGGGCAAGAGGCCAAAAACATTCAGTACTTC
V gene: TRBV18; CDR3 length: 14; J gene: TRBJ2-7; clone size: .; D gene: TRBD2; CDR3 protein: CASSYAGGGYEQYF; CDR3 DNA: TGTGCCAGCTCTTACGCGGGGGGAGGCTACGAGCAGTACTTC
V gene: TRBV6-4; CDR3 length: 14; J gene: TRBJ1-1; clone size: .; D gene: .; CDR3 protein: CASSWSTESTEAFF; CDR3 DNA: TGTGCCAGCAGTTGGTCGACGGAGAGCACTGAAGCTTTCTTT
V gene: TRBV19; CDR3 length: 14; J gene: TRBJ2-6; clone size: .; D gene: TRBD1; CDR3 protein: CASTGGPGANVLTF; CDR3 DNA: TGTGCCAGCACAGGGGGCCCCGGGGCCAACGTCCTGACTTTC
V gene: TRBV7-9; CDR3 length: 17; J gene: TRBJ2-7; clone size: .; D gene: .; CDR3 protein: CASSLDAWGRSVHEQYF; CDR3 DNA: TGTGCCAGCAGCTTAGATGCGTGGGGCAGGAGTGTCCACGAGCAGTACTTC
V gene: TRBV5-1; CDR3 length: 15; J gene: TRBJ2-1; clone size: .; D gene: TRBD2; CDR3 protein: CASRKGLAGYNEQFF; CDR3 DNA: TGCGCCAGCAGGAAGGGACTAGCGGGCTACAATGAGCAGTTCTTC
V gene: TRBV29-1; CDR3 length: 12; J gene: TRBJ1-1; clone size: .; D gene: .; CDR3 protein: CSVEPGNGEAFF; CDR3 DNA: TGCAGCGTTGAACCGGGTAACGGTGAAGCTTTCTTT
V gene: TRBV11-2; CDR3 length: 12; J gene: TRBJ1-1; clone size: .; D gene: .; CDR3 protein: CASSPFGARAFF; CDR3 DNA: TGTGCCAGCAGCCCCTTTGGTGCCCGGGCTTTCTTT
V gene: TRBV6-5; CDR3 length: 13; J gene: TRBJ2-2; clone size: .; D gene: TRBD1; CDR3 protein: CASSGQGYGELFF; CDR3 DNA: TGTGCCAGCAGTGGACAGGGCTACGGGGAGCTGTTTTTT